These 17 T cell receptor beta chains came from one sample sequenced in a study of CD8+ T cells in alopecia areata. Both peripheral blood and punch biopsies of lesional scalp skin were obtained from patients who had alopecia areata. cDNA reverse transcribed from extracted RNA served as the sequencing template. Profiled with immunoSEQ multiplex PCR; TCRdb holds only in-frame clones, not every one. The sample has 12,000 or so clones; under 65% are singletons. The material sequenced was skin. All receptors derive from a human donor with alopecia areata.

CDR3 amino acids: CASSQEREGEQYF. Written as DNA, the CDR3 is TGTGCCAGCAGCCAAGAGAGGGAGGGGGAGCAGTACTTC. This chain connects TRBV7-2 to TRBJ2-7; 7 positions agree with TRBD2. V dropped 5 bases and J dropped 7; count of bases not matched to a gene: 8. The germline V gene encodes CDR1 SGHTA and CDR2 FQGNSA. CDR3 length: 13 residues.

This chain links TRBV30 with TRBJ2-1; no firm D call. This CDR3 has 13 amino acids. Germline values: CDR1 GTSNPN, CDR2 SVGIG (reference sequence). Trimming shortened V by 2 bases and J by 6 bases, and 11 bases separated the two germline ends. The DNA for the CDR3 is TGTGCCTGGAGTCCGAGCCTGATCAATGAGCAGTTCTTC. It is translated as CAWSPSLINEQFF.

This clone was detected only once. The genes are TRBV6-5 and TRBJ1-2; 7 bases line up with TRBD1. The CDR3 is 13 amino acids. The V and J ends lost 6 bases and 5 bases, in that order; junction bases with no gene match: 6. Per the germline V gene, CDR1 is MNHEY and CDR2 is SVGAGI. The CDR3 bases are TGTGCCAGCAGCGTGACAGGGATGTATGGCTACACCTTC. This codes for CASSVTGMYGYTF.

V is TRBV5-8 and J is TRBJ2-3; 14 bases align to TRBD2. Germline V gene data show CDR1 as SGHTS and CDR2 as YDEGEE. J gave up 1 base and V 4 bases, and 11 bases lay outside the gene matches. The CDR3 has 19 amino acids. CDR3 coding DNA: TGTGCCAGCAGCGCGAGGGGACTAGCGGGGGTTGAAGGCACAGATACGCAGTATTTT. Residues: CASSARGLAGVEGTDTQYF. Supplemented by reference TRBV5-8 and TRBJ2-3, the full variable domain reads EAGVTQSPTHLIKTRGQQATLRCSPISGHTSVYWYQQALGLGLQFLLWYDEGEERNRGNFPPRFSGRQFPNYSSELNVNALELEDSALYLCASSARGLAGVEGTDTQYFGPGTRLTVL.

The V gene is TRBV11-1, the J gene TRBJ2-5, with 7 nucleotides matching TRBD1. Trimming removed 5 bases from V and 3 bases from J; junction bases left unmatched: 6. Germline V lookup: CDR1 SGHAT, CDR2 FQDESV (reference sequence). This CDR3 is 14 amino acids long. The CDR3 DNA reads TGTGCCAGCAGCCCGGGACAGTCGAAAGAGACCCAGTACTTC. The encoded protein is CASSPGQSKETQYF.

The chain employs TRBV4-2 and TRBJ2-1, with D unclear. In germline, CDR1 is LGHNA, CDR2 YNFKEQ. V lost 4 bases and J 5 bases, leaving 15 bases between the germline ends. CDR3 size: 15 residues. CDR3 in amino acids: CASSPSSLVNNEQFF. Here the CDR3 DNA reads TGTGCCAGCAGCCCCTCGTCTTTGGTGAACAATGAGCAGTTCTTC.

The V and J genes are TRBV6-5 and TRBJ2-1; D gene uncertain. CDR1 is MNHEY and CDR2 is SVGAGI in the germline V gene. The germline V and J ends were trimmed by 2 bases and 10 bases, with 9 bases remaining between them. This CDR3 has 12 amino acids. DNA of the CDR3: TGTGCCAGCAGTTACCCTTCGAAAGAGCAGTTCTTC. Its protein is CASSYPSKEQFF.

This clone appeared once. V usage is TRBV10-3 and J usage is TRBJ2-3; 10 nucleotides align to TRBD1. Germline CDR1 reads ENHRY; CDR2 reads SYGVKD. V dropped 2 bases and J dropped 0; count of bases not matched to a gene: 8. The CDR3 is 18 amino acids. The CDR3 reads CAISEPHPDRGSTDTQYF. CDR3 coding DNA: TGTGCCATCAGTGAGCCCCACCCGGACAGGGGGAGCACAGATACGCAGTATTTT.

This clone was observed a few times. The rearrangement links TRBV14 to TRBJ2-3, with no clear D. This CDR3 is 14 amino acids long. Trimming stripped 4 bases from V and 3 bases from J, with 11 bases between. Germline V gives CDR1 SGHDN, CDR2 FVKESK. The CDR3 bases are TGTGCCAGCAGCCCCCGTGGATTGACAGATACGCAGTATTTT. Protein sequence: CASSPRGLTDTQYF.

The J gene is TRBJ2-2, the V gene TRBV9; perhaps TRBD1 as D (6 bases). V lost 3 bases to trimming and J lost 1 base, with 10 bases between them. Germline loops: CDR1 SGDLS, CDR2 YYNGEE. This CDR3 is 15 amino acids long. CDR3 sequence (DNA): TGTGCCAGCAGCGCCGGGACAATGAACACCGGGGAGCTGTTTTTT. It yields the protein CASSAGTMNTGELFF.

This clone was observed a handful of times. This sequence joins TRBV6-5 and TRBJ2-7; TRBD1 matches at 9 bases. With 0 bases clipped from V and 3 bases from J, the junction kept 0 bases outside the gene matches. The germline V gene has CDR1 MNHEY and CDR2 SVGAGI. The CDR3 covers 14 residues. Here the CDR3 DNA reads TGTGCCAGCAGTTACTCGACAGGGGGCTACGAGCAGTACTTC. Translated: CASSYSTGGYEQYF.

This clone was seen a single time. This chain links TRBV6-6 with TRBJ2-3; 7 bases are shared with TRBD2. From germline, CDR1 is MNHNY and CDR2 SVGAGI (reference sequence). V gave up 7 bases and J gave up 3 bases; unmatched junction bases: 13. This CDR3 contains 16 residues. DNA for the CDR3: TGTGCCAGCACTACCGGGCTAGCGGCATTTACAGATACGCAGTATTTT. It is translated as CASTTGLAAFTDTQYF.

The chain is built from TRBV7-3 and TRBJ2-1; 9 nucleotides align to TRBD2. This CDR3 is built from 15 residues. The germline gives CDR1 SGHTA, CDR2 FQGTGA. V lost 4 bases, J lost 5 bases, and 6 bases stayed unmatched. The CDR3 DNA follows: TGTGCCAGCAGCTCCATTAGCGGGGGAAACAATGAGCAGTTCTTC. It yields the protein CASSSISGGNNEQFF. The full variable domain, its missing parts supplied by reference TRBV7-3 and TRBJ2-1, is GAGVSQTPSNKVTEKGKYVELRCDPISGHTALYWYRQSLGQGPEFLIYFQGTGAADDSGLPNDRFFAVRPEGSVSTLKIQRTERGDSAVYLCASSSISGGNNEQFFGPGTRLTVL.

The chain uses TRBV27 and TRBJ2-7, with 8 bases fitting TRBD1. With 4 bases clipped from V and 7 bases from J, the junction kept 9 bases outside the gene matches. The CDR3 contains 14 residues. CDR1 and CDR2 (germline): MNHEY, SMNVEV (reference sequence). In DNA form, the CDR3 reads TGTGCCAGCAGTTCGGACAGGGCGATGGGGGAGCAGTACTTC. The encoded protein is CASSSDRAMGEQYF.

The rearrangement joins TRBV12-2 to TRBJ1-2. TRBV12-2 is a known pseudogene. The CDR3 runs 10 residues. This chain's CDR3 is CASRCYGYTF. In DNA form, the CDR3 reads TGTGCAAGTCGCTGCTATGGCTACACCTTC.

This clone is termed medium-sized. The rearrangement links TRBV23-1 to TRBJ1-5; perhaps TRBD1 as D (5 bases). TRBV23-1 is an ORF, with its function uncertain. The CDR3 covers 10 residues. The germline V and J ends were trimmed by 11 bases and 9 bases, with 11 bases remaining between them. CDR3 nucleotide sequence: TGCGCCGGACAAATAGGGCCCCAGCATTTT. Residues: CAGQIGPQHF.

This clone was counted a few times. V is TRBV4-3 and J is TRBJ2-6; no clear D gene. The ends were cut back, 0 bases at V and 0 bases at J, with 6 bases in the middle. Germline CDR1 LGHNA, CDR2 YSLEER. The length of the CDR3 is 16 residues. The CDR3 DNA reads TGCGCCAGCAGCCAAGACAGGCACTCTGGGGCCAACGTCCTGACTTTC. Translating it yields CASSQDRHSGANVLTF.